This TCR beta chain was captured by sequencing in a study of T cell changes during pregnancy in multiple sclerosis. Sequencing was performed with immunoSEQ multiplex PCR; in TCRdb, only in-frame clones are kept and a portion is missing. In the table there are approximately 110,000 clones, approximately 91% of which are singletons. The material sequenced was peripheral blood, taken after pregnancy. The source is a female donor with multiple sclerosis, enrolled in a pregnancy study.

This CDR3 reads CASSALQGVQETQYF. The CDR3 DNA is TGTGCCAGTAGTGCATTACAGGGGGTTCAAGAGACCCAGTACTTC. The V call is TRBV19, the J call TRBJ2-5; 8 bases are a match to TRBD1. CDR1 is LNHDA, CDR2 SQIVND, per germline (reference sequence). This CDR3 has 15 residues. The junction had 7 bases not matched to a gene; V was cut back by 5 bases and J by 2 bases.